The 30 T cell receptor beta chains listed next were all sequenced from one sample in a study of control samples from healthy donors and cancer patients. Here immunoSEQ multiplex PCR was the method, and the copy in TCRdb shows in-frame clones only, minus some. This table holds about 49,000 clones, just over 90% found once. The sequenced sample was PBMCs. The receptors here all came from a young man with colorectal cancer.

J is TRBJ2-5 and V is TRBV24-1, with D hard to call. There are 15 residues in the CDR3. V was cut by 0 bases and J by 0 bases, with 7 bases left in between. Germline V gene data show CDR1 as KGHDR and CDR2 as SFDVKD. CDR3 in amino acids: CATSDLRQNQETQYF. CDR3 bases: TGTGCCACCAGTGATTTGCGGCAGAACCAAGAGACCCAGTACTTC.

This clone has just one count. CDR3 region: CASSERLLTGGANEKLFF. The CDR3 coding sequence is TGTGCCAGCAGCGAACGGCTATTGACAGGGGGAGCAAATGAAAAACTGTTTTTT. This chain uses TRBV5-4 with TRBJ1-4, with 9 bases identical to TRBD1. CDR1 and CDR2 (germline): SGHNT, YYREEE (reference sequence). This CDR3 is built from 18 residues. Germline trimming cut 4 bases from V and 5 bases from J; bases unmatched to any gene: 15.

V gene TRBV28 combines with J gene TRBJ2-1, with D perhaps matching TRBD2 (6 bases). The V gene's germline CDR1 is MDHEN and CDR2 SYDVKM. The CDR3 covers 16 residues. Trimming removed 5 bases at V and 1 base at J, with 15 bases between. The CDR3 sequence is CASSRPWRASYNEQFF. DNA for the CDR3: TGTGCCAGCAGTCGGCCGTGGAGGGCGTCCTACAATGAGCAGTTCTTC.

The chain carries TRBV28 and TRBJ1-2; 8 bases match TRBD1. The CDR3 totals 16 residues. Trimming cost V 6 bases and J 4 bases; bases outside gene matches: 13. CDR1 is MDHEN, CDR2 SYDVKM, per germline. The CDR3 coding sequence is TGTGCCAGCAGCTCGGACCCAGGGGGCGCCCTCTATGGCTACACCTTC. Translating it yields CASSSDPGGALYGYTF.

Worth noting for this clone: Germline is not matched at one junction end, which may reflect a read error. The chain carries TRBV7-7 and TRBJ2-2; the D gene is possibly TRBD2 (6 bases). This CDR3 has 15 residues. CDR1 and CDR2 (germline): SSHAT, FNYEAQ (reference sequence). For the CDR3, the DNA is TGTGCTAGCAGCTTAACGGGAAGGGAGGCCGGGGAGCTGTTTTTT. This encodes CASSLTGREAGELFF.

The CDR3 DNA is TGTGCCAGCAGTGAAATGGAGAGGGGAAGGGTTCAGGGCTATGGCTACACCTTC. This encodes CASSEMERGRVQGYGYTF. V gene TRBV2 combines with J gene TRBJ1-2; D is possibly TRBD1 (5 bases). The CDR3 loop spans 18 amino acids. Between the trimmed V and J ends, which lost 2 bases and 4 bases, there was a span of 23 bases. CDR1 is SNHLY, CDR2 FYNNEI, per germline.

The chain couples TRBV20-1 to TRBJ1-1; tentatively, D is TRBD1 (6 bases). The CDR3 spans 15 residues. From germline, CDR1 is DFQATT and CDR2 SNEGSKA (reference sequence). V was cut by 3 bases and J by 1 base, with 15 bases left in between. CDR3 nucleotide sequence: TGCAGTGCTAGTCCCCACAGGGCGAAGAACACTGAAGCTTTCTTT. As protein: CSASPHRAKNTEAFF.

The V call is TRBV25-1, the J call TRBJ2-5; weak D call: TRBD1 (5 bases). Germline lookup yields CDR1 MGHDK and CDR2 SYGVNS. Trimming removed 0 bases at V and 0 bases at J, with 8 bases between. CDR3 length: 15 amino acids. DNA for the CDR3: TGTGCCAGCAGTGAATACCTAGGGGACCAAGAGACCCAGTACTTC. Translating it yields CASSEYLGDQETQYF.

The rearrangement joins TRBV3-1 (or the pseudogene TRBV3-2) to TRBJ1-1; a weak D match, TRBD1 (5 bases). The germline CDR1 and CDR2 sequences are LGHDT and YNNKEL (reference sequence). Deletions cut 0 bases from V and 6 bases from J, with 14 bases between. This CDR3 has 15 amino acids. The CDR3 loop is CASSQEKRGNPEAFF. CDR3 nucleotide sequence: TGTGCCAGCAGCCAAGAAAAAAGGGGCAACCCTGAAGCTTTCTTT.

V and J are TRBV21-1 and TRBJ1-2. TRBV21-1 is classified as a pseudogene. The CDR3 sequence is 17 residues long. CDR3 residues: CASRKGGGAGDGYGYTF. In DNA, the CDR3 is TGTGCCAGCAGAAAAGGGGGCGGCGCGGGGGACGGGTATGGCTACACCTTC.

The chain couples TRBV7-2 to TRBJ2-1; 8 bases match TRBD1. V was pared by 3 bases and J by 0 bases, with 1 base of the junction left unmatched. CDR1 is SGHTA and CDR2 is FQGNSA in the germline V gene. The CDR3 has 15 residues. The CDR3 region is CASSLDRASYNEQFF. DNA for the CDR3: TGTGCCAGCAGCTTGGACAGGGCCTCCTACAATGAGCAGTTCTTC.

The chain uses TRBV4-1 and TRBJ2-1, with TRBD1 identical over 7 bases. J lost 8 bases, V lost 0 bases, and 4 bases had no gene match. Germline loops: CDR1 MGHRA, CDR2 YSYEKL. The CDR3 sequence is 14 residues long. CDR3 residues: CASSQDNRGDEQFF. As DNA, the CDR3 is TGCGCCAGCAGCCAAGATAACAGGGGCGATGAGCAGTTCTTC.

The chain recombines TRBV3-1 (or the pseudogene TRBV3-2) with TRBJ2-3, with D perhaps matching TRBD1 or TRBD2 (6 bases each). This CDR3 has 15 amino acids. Trimming removed 6 bases from V and 6 bases from J, with 19 bases in between. Germline V gene lookup returns CDR1 LGHDT and CDR2 YNNKEL (reference sequence). The CDR3 sequence is CASSPNGGPRDTQYF. In DNA, the CDR3 is TGTGCCAGCAGTCCAAACGGGGGCCCCAGGGATACGCAGTATTTT.

In DNA, the CDR3 is TGTGCCAGCGATCCGGGACAGGGTCGCACCATATATTTT. It yields the protein CASDPGQGRTIYF. J is TRBJ1-3 and V is TRBV19, with TRBD1 matching 9 bases. The CDR3 totals 13 residues. Per germline, CDR1 LNHDA and CDR2 SQIVND (reference sequence). The ends lost 9 bases at V and 9 bases at J; junction bases unmatched: 9.

CDR3 region: CSASFLALDYRTDTQYF. The CDR3 DNA reads as TGCAGTGCTAGTTTCCTAGCCCTGGATTACCGCACAGATACGCAGTATTTT. The chain combines TRBV20-1 with TRBJ2-3, with a tentative D call TRBD2 (5 bases). CDR1 is DFQATT, CDR2 SNEGSKA, per germline (reference sequence). The CDR3 length is 17 residues. The V end was cut by 3 bases, the J end by 1 base, with 20 bases between.

This clone was observed once. This chain uses TRBV29-1 with TRBJ2-1, with 7 bases identical to TRBD2. J was trimmed by 4 bases and V by 6 bases; bases with no gene match: 12. Germline CDR1 reads SQVTM; CDR2 reads ANQGSEA. The CDR3 sequence is 15 residues long. CDR3 in DNA: TGCAGCGTCGAGAACCCAGCTAGCGGATACAATGAGCAGTTCTTC. Translated: CSVENPASGYNEQFF.

The rearrangement joins TRBV18 to TRBJ2-7; either TRBD1 or TRBD2 may fit D (5 bases each). This CDR3 has 14 residues. Germline V lookup: CDR1 KGHSH, CDR2 LQKENI. Deletions cut 3 bases from V and 6 bases from J, with 15 bases between. The CDR3 nucleotides are TGTGCCAGCTCACCGGGGACGCTGGTGGGCGAGCAGTACGTC. Protein sequence: CASSPGTLVGEQYV.

The chain uses TRBV6-1 and TRBJ1-1; D might be TRBD1 (5 bases). The CDR3 runs to 14 residues. Germline V lookup: CDR1 MNHNS, CDR2 SASEGT. V was shortened by 0 bases and J by 5 bases, with 10 bases between the two germline ends. CDR3 residues: CASSEAQGGTEAFF. In DNA, the CDR3 is TGTGCCAGCAGTGAAGCGCAGGGAGGGACTGAAGCTTTCTTT.

The V call is TRBV5-1, the J call TRBJ1-4; a possible D gene is TRBD1 (6 bases). Trimming cost V 2 bases and J 1 base, with 15 bases left between them. The CDR3 contains 17 residues. Looked up from germline, CDR1 is SGHRS and CDR2 is YFSETQ. The CDR3 here is CASSFTAQGLTNEKLFF. In DNA form, the CDR3 reads TGCGCCAGCAGCTTCACCGCACAGGGCTTAACTAATGAAAAACTGTTTTTT.

The CDR3 sequence is CAISESAVYGYTF. In DNA form, the CDR3 reads TGTGCCATCAGTGAGTCAGCGGTCTATGGCTACACCTTC. The chain recombines TRBV10-3 with TRBJ1-2; unclear D gene. Germline V CDR1 and CDR2: ENHRY, SYGVKD. There are 13 residues in the CDR3. V was trimmed by 0 bases and J by 4 bases, leaving 6 bases between them.

The rearrangement joins TRBV19 to TRBJ2-5; D unclear. The CDR3 is made up of 16 amino acids. V was trimmed by 4 bases and J by 0 bases, leaving 15 bases between them. Germline CDR1 LNHDA, CDR2 SQIVND (reference sequence). The CDR3 loop is CASSRAWATYQETQYF. The DNA for the CDR3 is TGTGCCAGTAGTAGGGCCTGGGCTACGTACCAAGAGACCCAGTACTTC.

V is TRBV6-5 and J is TRBJ2-7, with TRBD1 as a possible D gene (6 bases). With 6 bases removed from V and 6 bases from J, the gap between germline ends came to 12 bases. Germline CDR1 MNHEY, CDR2 SVGAGI. The CDR3 consists of 12 residues. As DNA, the CDR3 is TGTGCCAGCAGGGATAGACAGGCCGAGCAGTACTTC. Protein: CASRDRQAEQYF.

The chain has TRBV5-6 and TRBJ1-2; unclear D gene. The CDR3 consists of 14 residues. Trimming removed 0 bases from V and 1 base from J, with 7 bases in between. Germline CDR1 is SGHDT and CDR2 is YYEEEE. CDR3 residues: CASSLGIFNYGYTF. CDR3 DNA sequence: TGTGCCAGCAGCTTGGGCATATTTAACTATGGCTACACCTTC.

The chain couples TRBV9 to TRBJ1-2, with D perhaps matching TRBD1 (6 bases). Looked up from germline, CDR1 is SGDLS and CDR2 is YYNGEE. With 2 bases removed from V and 8 bases from J, the gap between germline ends came to 16 bases. CDR3 length: 14 residues. Here the CDR3 DNA reads TGTGCCAGCAGCGTGACCGGGACACAAGGGGGCTACACCTTC. Protein product: CASSVTGTQGGYTF.

This chain joins TRBV7-8 and TRBJ2-7, with a tentative D call TRBD1 (5 bases). This CDR3 contains 12 residues. CDR1 is SGHVS and CDR2 is FQNEAQ in the germline V gene. The germline V and J ends were trimmed by 4 bases and 6 bases, with 10 bases remaining between them. CDR3 sequence reads: CASSSDSPEQYV. The CDR3 DNA is TGTGCCAGCAGCTCTGACAGCCCCGAGCAGTACGTC.

CDR3 nucleotide sequence: TGCAGCGTTGAAATCCAGGGCCTCCACGAGCAGTACGTC. It translates to CSVEIQGLHEQYV. The rearrangement uses TRBV29-1 and TRBJ2-7, with D possibly being TRBD1 (5 bases). With 2 bases removed from V and 5 bases from J, the gap between germline ends came to 13 bases. CDR1 and CDR2 from the germline V gene are SQVTM and ANQGSEA. This CDR3 contains 13 residues.

J is TRBJ1-5 and V is TRBV5-8; no definite D call. The CDR3 spans 18 residues. The V and J ends lost 0 bases and 0 bases respectively, with 16 bases between them. CDR1 and CDR2 (germline): SGHTS, YDEGEE. The CDR3: CASSLEIRTADSNQPQHF. The CDR3 nucleotides read TGTGCCAGCAGCTTGGAGATACGAACGGCAGATAGCAATCAGCCCCAGCATTTT.

The chain joins TRBV5-1 to TRBJ2-3; possible D gene TRBD1, 6 bases. Germline assignment: CDR1 SGHRS and CDR2 YFSETQ. V was cut by 4 bases and J by 2 bases, with 20 bases left in between. CDR3 size: 17 residues. Written as DNA, the CDR3 is TGCGCCAGCAGCAAGGACAGAGCCCCAAAACCCACAGATACGCAGTATTTT. Its translation: CASSKDRAPKPTDTQYF.

The gene calls are TRBV30 and TRBJ1-5; D is ambiguous. The CDR3 extends over 13 amino acids. With 0 bases removed from V and 8 bases from J, the gap between germline ends came to 11 bases. Germline CDR1 GTSNPN, CDR2 SVGIG (reference sequence). The CDR3 protein is CAWSVRFDEPQHF. In nucleotides, the CDR3 is TGTGCCTGGAGTGTGAGGTTCGATGAGCCCCAGCATTTT.

The chain is built from TRBV4-1 and TRBJ2-3, with 9 bases fitting TRBD2. V was clipped by 2 bases and J by 0 bases; unmatched bases: 12. This CDR3 region has 19 residues. Germline CDR1 and CDR2: MGHRA and YSYEKL. The CDR3 is CASSQTEERGAPSTDTQYF. The DNA for the CDR3 is TGCGCCAGCAGCCAAACGGAGGAGCGGGGGGCCCCTAGCACAGATACGCAGTATTTT.